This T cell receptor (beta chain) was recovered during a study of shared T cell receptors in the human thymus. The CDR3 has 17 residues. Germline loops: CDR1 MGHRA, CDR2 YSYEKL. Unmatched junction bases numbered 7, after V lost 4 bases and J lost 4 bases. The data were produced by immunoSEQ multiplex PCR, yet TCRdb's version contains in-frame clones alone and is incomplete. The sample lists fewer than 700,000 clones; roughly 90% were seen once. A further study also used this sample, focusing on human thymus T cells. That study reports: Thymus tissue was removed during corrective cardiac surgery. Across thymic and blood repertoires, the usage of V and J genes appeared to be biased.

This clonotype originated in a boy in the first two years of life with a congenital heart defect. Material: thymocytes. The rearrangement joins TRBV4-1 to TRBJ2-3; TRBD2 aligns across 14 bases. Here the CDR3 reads CASSPGLAGGSPDTQYF. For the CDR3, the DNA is TGCGCCAGCAGCCCTGGACTAGCGGGAGGTAGTCCAGATACGCAGTATTTT.